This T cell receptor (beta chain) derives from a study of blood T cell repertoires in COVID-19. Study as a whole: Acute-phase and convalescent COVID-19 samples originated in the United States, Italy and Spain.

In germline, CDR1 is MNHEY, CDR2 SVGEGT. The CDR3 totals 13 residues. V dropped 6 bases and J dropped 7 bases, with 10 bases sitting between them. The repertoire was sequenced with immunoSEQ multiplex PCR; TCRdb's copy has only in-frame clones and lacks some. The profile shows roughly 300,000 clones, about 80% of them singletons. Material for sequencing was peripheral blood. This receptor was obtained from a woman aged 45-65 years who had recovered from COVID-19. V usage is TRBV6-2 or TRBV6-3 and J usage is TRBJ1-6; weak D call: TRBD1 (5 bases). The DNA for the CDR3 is TGTGCCAGCAGCCGTGACAGAAATTCACCCCTCCACTTT. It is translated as CASSRDRNSPLHF.